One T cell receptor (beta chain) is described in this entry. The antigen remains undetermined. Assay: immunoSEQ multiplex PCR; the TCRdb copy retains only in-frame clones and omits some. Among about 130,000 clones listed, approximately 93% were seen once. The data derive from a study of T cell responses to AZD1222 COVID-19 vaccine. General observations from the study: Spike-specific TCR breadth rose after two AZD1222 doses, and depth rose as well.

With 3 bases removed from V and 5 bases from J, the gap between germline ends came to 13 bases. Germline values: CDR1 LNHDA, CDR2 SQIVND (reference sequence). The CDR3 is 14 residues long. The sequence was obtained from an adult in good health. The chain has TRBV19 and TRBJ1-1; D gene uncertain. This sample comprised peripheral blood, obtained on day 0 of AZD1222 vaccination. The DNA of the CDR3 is TGTGCCAGTAGTATCGAGCGGAGTCGAACTGAAGCTTTCTTT. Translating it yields CASSIERSRTEAFF. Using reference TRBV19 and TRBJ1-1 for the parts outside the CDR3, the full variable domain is DGGITQSPKYLFRKEGQNVTLSCEQNLNHDAMYWYRQDPGQGLRLIYYSQIVNDFQKGDIAEGYSVSREKKESFPLTVTSAQKNPTAFYLCASSIERSRTEAFFGQGTRLTVV.